Sequencing of this T cell receptor (beta chain) was carried out in a study of cytomegalovirus exposure and HLA in healthy donors. Germline CDR1 reads SEHNR; CDR2 reads FQNEAQ (reference sequence). The CDR3 sequence is 16 residues long. The junction had 5 bases not matched to a gene; V was cut back by 4 bases and J by 3 bases. TCRdb keeps only in-frame clones here, not all; method: immunoSEQ multiplex PCR. Of some 45,000 clones listed, 92% are singletons. The receptor was isolated from a man between 18 and 29 years old in good health and CMV-seronegative. This chain joins TRBV7-9 and TRBJ1-4, with 10 bases identical to TRBD1. Sample: PBMCs. CDR3 bases: TGTGCCAGCAGCTCCAGACAGGGGGCGTCTAATGAAAAACTGTTTTTT. It translates to CASSSRQGASNEKLFF.